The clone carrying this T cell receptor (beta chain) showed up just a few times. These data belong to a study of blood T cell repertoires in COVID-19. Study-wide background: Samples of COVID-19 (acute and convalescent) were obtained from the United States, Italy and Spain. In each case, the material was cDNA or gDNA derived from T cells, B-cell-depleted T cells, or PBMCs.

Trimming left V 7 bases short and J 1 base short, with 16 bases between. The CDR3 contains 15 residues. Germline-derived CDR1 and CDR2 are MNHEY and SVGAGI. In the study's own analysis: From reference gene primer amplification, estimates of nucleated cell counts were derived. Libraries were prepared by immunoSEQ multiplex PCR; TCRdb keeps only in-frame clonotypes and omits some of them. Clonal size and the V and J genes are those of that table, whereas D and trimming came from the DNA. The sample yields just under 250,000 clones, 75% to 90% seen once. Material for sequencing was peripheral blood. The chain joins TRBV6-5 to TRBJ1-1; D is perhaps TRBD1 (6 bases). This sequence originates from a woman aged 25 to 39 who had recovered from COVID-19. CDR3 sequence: CASTPQGNGNTEAFF. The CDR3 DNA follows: TGTGCCAGCACCCCCCAGGGGAATGGGAACACTGAAGCTTTCTTT.